The 26 T cell receptor beta chains given below trace back to one sample, sequenced in a study of blood T cells in healthy people across ages (dated by TCRdb to the mid-2010s). The library was generated by 5' RACE. Sequenced on an Illumina HiSeq 2500. A second PCR of roughly 7 to 12 cycles was run with a J-beta primer mix and a sample-barcoded 5' primer. The public reads were run again by TCRdb, first through fastp at Q25 and then through MiXCR, and only productive beta chains were kept. Entries that share a CDR3 protein sequence are merged under the most common genes and DNA. The sample contains 650,000 to 1,000,000 distinct CDR3 sequences, about 37% of them found a single time. The ten largest clones capture approximately 13% of the sample. Sequenced input: blood. These TCRs come from a man aged 18 to 30 in good health.

This clonotype was counted only a few times. The genes are TRBV4-2 and TRBJ2-7, with unresolved D. Trimming left V 1 base short and J 2 bases short, with 12 bases between. CDR1 and CDR2 from the germline V gene are LGHNA and YNFKEQ. The CDR3 runs 15 residues. CDR3 residues: CASSQGAQVAYEQYF. CDR3 nucleotides: TGTGCCAGCAGCCAAGGAGCGCAGGTCGCCTACGAGCAGTACTTC.

The chain joins TRBV28 to TRBJ1-5, with D maybe TRBD1 (5 bases). The CDR3 loop spans 16 amino acids. V lost 5 bases to trimming and J lost 0 bases, with 14 bases between them. CDR1 and CDR2 from the germline V gene are MDHEN and SYDVKM. Here the CDR3 reads CASSTLTGYSNQPQHF. The CDR3 nucleotides read TGTGCCAGCAGTACCCTCACAGGTTATAGCAATCAGCCCCAGCATTTT.

The chain carries TRBV7-2 and TRBJ2-5, with TRBD2 as a possible D gene (5 bases). The CDR3 extends over 15 amino acids. V lost 2 bases and J 5 bases, leaving 15 bases between the germline ends. CDR1 and CDR2 (germline): SGHTA, FQGNSA. DNA for the CDR3: TGTGCCAGCAGCTTATTCCTCCTCTGGGAGGAGACCCAGTACTTC. It translates to CASSLFLLWEETQYF.

This rearrangement joins TRBV5-1 to TRBJ1-6; unclear D gene. Germline assignment: CDR1 SGHRS and CDR2 YFSETQ. This CDR3 contains 14 residues. V lost 4 bases and J lost 5, with 10 bases in between. The CDR3 DNA follows: TGCGCCAGCAGCGCTTGGTCAGATAATTCACCCCTCCACTTT. Protein: CASSAWSDNSPLHF.

The rearrangement links TRBV20-1 to TRBJ1-2; the D gene is possibly TRBD1 (5 bases). V shed 3 bases and J shed 5 bases, with 13 bases lying between them. Germline loops: CDR1 DFQATT, CDR2 SNEGSKA (reference sequence). The CDR3 sequence is 13 residues long. DNA for the CDR3: TGCAGTGCTAGTCTCGGGACGGATTATGGCTACACCTTC. It codes for CSASLGTDYGYTF.

This clonotype showed up just a few times. The gene calls are TRBV29-1 and TRBJ1-2; TRBD1 agrees at 8 bases. Per the germline V gene, CDR1 is SQVTM and CDR2 is ANQGSEA. The CDR3 has 13 residues. The V segment lost 6 bases and the J segment 4 bases; nucleotides outside the gene matches: 7. The CDR3 nucleotides read TGCAGCGTCGCCGGACAGGGCGGCTATGGCTACACCTTC. Its translation: CSVAGQGGYGYTF.

This clonotype was seen a handful of times. The chain combines TRBV5-5 with TRBJ2-2, with D uncertain. This CDR3 is built from 15 residues. The germline V gene encodes CDR1 SGHKS and CDR2 YYEKEE (reference sequence). The V gene lost 0 bases and the J gene lost 3 bases, with 9 bases spanning the gap. CDR3 in amino acids: CASSLVPSDTGELFF. CDR3 nucleotide sequence: TGTGCCAGCAGCTTGGTGCCCTCGGACACCGGGGAGCTGTTTTTT.

A note on this clonotype: Being one base from a much bigger clone, this may be a read error. The rearrangement joins TRBV5-1 to TRBJ2-1; 12 bases are shared with TRBD2. This CDR3 is 15 amino acids long. CDR1 and CDR2 from the germline V gene are SGHRS and YFSETQ. Unmatched junction bases numbered 8, after V lost 5 bases and J lost 8 bases. The CDR3 coding sequence is TGCGCCAGCAGATCCACTAGCGGGGGGTACGATGAGCAGTTCTTC. The encoded protein is CASRSTSGGYDEQFF. The full variable domain, its missing parts supplied by reference TRBV5-1 and TRBJ2-1, is KAGVTQTPRYLIKTRGQQVTLSCSPISGHRSVSWYQQTPGQGLQFLFEYFSETQRNKGNFPGRFSGRQFSNSRSEMNVSTLELGDSALYLCASRSTSGGYDEQFFGPGTRLTVL.

Of note for this clonotype: At one end, the junction sequence differs from germline, possibly due to a read error. This sequence joins TRBV5-1 and TRBJ2-3; no firm D call. There are 13 residues in the CDR3. Germline V gives CDR1 SGHRS, CDR2 YFSETQ. The CDR3 reads CASILGTFDTQYF. The DNA for the CDR3 is TGCGCCAGCATCTTGGGTACTTTCGATACGCAGTATTTT.

The chain couples TRBV20-1 to TRBJ1-5; no definite D call. Germline V gene data show CDR1 as DFQATT and CDR2 as SNEGSKA (reference sequence). Trimming left V 1 base short and J 3 bases short, with 7 bases between. This CDR3 is 13 amino acids long. The CDR3 DNA reads as TGCAGTGCTAGAGGACAACCCAATCAGCCCCAGCATTTT. It translates to CSARGQPNQPQHF.

The gene calls are TRBV20-1 and TRBJ2-5, with TRBD1 as a possible D gene (5 bases). The CDR3 sequence is 15 residues long. Trimming stripped 0 bases from V and 5 bases from J, with 16 bases between. Looked up from germline, CDR1 is DFQATT and CDR2 is SNEGSKA (reference sequence). The CDR3 spells CSARDRFSGAETQYF. DNA for the CDR3: TGCAGTGCTAGAGATCGGTTTAGTGGGGCTGAGACCCAGTACTTC.

The rearrangement links TRBV5-1 to TRBJ2-7; 9 nucleotides match TRBD1. The CDR3 is made up of 17 amino acids. V shed 2 bases, J shed 7 bases, and the junction held 16 bases outside the gene matches. The germline V gene encodes CDR1 SGHRS and CDR2 YFSETQ. In DNA form, the CDR3 reads TGCGCCAGCAGCTTACGTGGACAGGGGAGCTCCTACAATGAGCAGTACTTC. It codes for CASSLRGQGSSYNEQYF.

V gene TRBV7-9 combines with J gene TRBJ2-1, with D uncertain. Between the trimmed V and J ends, which lost 8 bases and 5 bases, there was a span of 16 bases. The CDR3 spans 14 residues. Germline CDR1 SEHNR, CDR2 FQNEAQ (reference sequence). For the CDR3, the DNA is TGTGCCAGCCGCGGTAACTCGGCACACAATGAGCAGTTCTTC. Its protein is CASRGNSAHNEQFF.

This clonotype was observed a few times. V usage is TRBV7-2 and J usage is TRBJ2-3, with D possibly matching TRBD2 (6 bases). CDR3 length: 16 residues. Germline CDR1 SGHTA, CDR2 FQGNSA. Deletions cut 5 bases from V and 2 bases from J, with 17 bases between. The CDR3 bases are TGTGCCAGCAGCCCCTCGGCGGGGACCTACACAGATACGCAGTATTTT. Translation: CASSPSAGTYTDTQYF.

The J gene is TRBJ2-1, the V gene TRBV18, with D hard to call. Per germline, CDR1 KGHSH and CDR2 LQKENI. CDR3 length: 12 amino acids. Trimming took 0 bases from V and 9 from J, leaving 6 bases between them. CDR3 in amino acids: CASSPPRIEQFF. CDR3 bases: TGTGCCAGCTCACCACCGAGGATTGAGCAGTTCTTC.

In DNA, the CDR3 is TGTGCCAGCAGTGAAGGTCGGGACAGCGCCATCTACGAGCAGTACTTC. Protein product: CASSEGRDSAIYEQYF. V usage is TRBV2 and J usage is TRBJ2-7; 7 positions match TRBD1. Germline V lookup: CDR1 SNHLY, CDR2 FYNNEI. Trimming removed 1 base from V and 3 bases from J; junction bases left unmatched: 9. The CDR3 extends over 16 amino acids.

Worth noting for this clonotype: One end of the junction varies from germline; a read error may be responsible. The rearrangement links TRBV12-3 or TRBV12-4 to TRBJ2-1; 8 nucleotides agree with TRBD1. This CDR3 has 11 residues. CDR3 in amino acids: CASSLDRELFF. The CDR3 DNA sequence: TGTGCCAGCAGTTTGGACAGGGAGCTGTTCTTC.

The rearrangement links TRBV20-1 to TRBJ1-5, with D possibly TRBD1 on 6 matching bases. Per germline, CDR1 DFQATT and CDR2 SNEGSKA (reference sequence). The CDR3 sequence is 15 residues long. V lost 3 bases and J lost 7, with 19 bases in between. The CDR3 region is CSASPRAGVGQPQHF. The CDR3 DNA sequence: TGCAGTGCTAGTCCCAGGGCAGGGGTTGGACAGCCCCAGCATTTT.

The CDR3 sequence: CATHNLYGYTF. In DNA form, the CDR3 reads TGTGCCACCCACAACCTCTATGGCTACACCTTC. This chain joins TRBV27 and TRBJ1-2, with D unresolved. V dropped 10 bases and J dropped 4 bases, with 10 bases sitting between them. This CDR3 region has 11 residues. CDR1 MNHEY and CDR2 SMNVEV come from the germline V gene (reference sequence).

This clonotype was seen only once. The chain carries TRBV9 and TRBJ1-1; D may be TRBD1 (5 bases). This CDR3 spans 14 amino acids. Germline CDR1 and CDR2: SGDLS and YYNGEE. The V end lost 0 bases, the J end lost 1 base, and 7 bases lay between the germline ends. The CDR3 sequence is CASSVVGGNTEAFF. The CDR3 coding sequence is TGTGCCAGCAGCGTAGTTGGGGGGAACACTGAAGCTTTCTTT.

Regarding this clonotype: A much larger clone differs by one base, so this may be a read error. The V call is TRBV12-3 or TRBV12-4, the J call TRBJ2-4; 8 bases are a match to TRBD1. The end of the DNA fits TRBJ2-7 better, so the J call may be wrong. The CDR3 is made up of 14 amino acids. For the CDR3, the DNA is TGTGCCAGCAGTCCCGGGACAGGTAGTAGCGAGCAGTACTTC. It specifies CASSPGTGSSEQYF.

In its sample, this clonotype was seen a few times. The chain couples TRBV12-3 or TRBV12-4 to TRBJ1-1, with D tentatively TRBD1 (5 bases). Trimming removed 8 bases from V and 3 bases from J, with 10 bases in between. The CDR3 is made up of 12 amino acids. The CDR3 loop is CASGTAYTEAFF. The CDR3 coding sequence is TGTGCCAGCGGGACGGCCTACACTGAAGCTTTCTTT.

The chain couples TRBV20-1 to TRBJ2-7, with a tentative D call TRBD2 (7 bases). The germline V gene encodes CDR1 DFQATT and CDR2 SNEGSKA (reference sequence). The CDR3 is made up of 15 amino acids. The germline V and J ends were trimmed by 3 bases and 6 bases, with 21 bases remaining between them. As DNA, the CDR3 is TGCAGTGCTAGGGTTATAGGGGGGGCGAGTGGCGAGCAGTACTTC. As protein: CSARVIGGASGEQYF.

The rearrangement joins TRBV18 to TRBJ2-5, with 7 bases aligning to TRBD2. CDR1 and CDR2 (germline): KGHSH, LQKENI. Unmatched junction bases numbered 13, after V lost 1 base and J lost 5 bases. The CDR3 is made up of 17 amino acids. The CDR3 spells CASSPQIGTTYLETQYF. The CDR3 nucleotides are TGTGCCAGCTCACCACAAATCGGGACTACGTATTTGGAGACCCAGTACTTC.

The CDR3 protein is CASSGTPGQSADTQYF. The DNA for the CDR3 is TGCGCCAGCAGCGGGACTCCGGGACAGAGCGCAGATACGCAGTATTTT. This chain connects TRBV5-1 to TRBJ2-3, with a possible D match to TRBD1 (7 bases). V lost 4 bases to trimming and J lost 4 bases, with 19 bases between them. The CDR3 loop spans 16 amino acids. Germline CDR1 and CDR2: SGHRS and YFSETQ. The full variable domain, rest sourced from reference TRBV5-1 and TRBJ2-3, is KAGVTQTPRYLIKTRGQQVTLSCSPISGHRSVSWYQQTPGQGLQFLFEYFSETQRNKGNFPGRFSGRQFSNSRSEMNVSTLELGDSALYLCASSGTPGQSADTQYFGPGTRLTVL.

The sample holds a few counts of this clonotype. The V call is TRBV20-1, the J call TRBJ2-5, with D unresolved. The CDR3 contains 17 residues. V lost 1 base to trimming and J lost 1 base, with 19 bases between them. The germline V gene has CDR1 DFQATT and CDR2 SNEGSKA (reference sequence). CDR3 in amino acids: CSARGAFTTLPQETQYF. The CDR3, as DNA: TGCAGTGCTAGAGGAGCATTCACCACCCTTCCCCAAGAGACCCAGTACTTC.